Shown below are 22 T cell receptor beta chains from a single sample sequenced in a study of monozygotic twins with inflammatory bowel disease. TCRdb re-analyzed the 5' RACE reads; it lists each CDR3 protein once, without DNA. The sample table sets out about 210,000 distinct CDR3 sequences. What was sequenced was blood. The receptors here all came from a human donor with ulcerative colitis or Crohn's disease, or a healthy co-twin of an affected twin (not recorded which).

CDR3 in amino acids: CASSQDDRVPVEAFF. The chain couples TRBV3-1 to TRBJ1-1; TCRdb proposes TRBD1, but this gene call is untestable without DNA. The CDR3 runs 15 residues. Germline values: CDR1 LGHDT, CDR2 YNNKEL (reference sequence).

The J gene is TRBJ2-5, the V gene TRBV7-2. Germline V gene lookup returns CDR1 SGHTA and CDR2 FQGNSA. CDR3 length: 13 amino acids. The CDR3 protein is CASSLSHQETQYF.

V gene TRBV24-1 combines with J gene TRBJ2-1; TCRdb's D call of TRBD1 is untestable without DNA. This CDR3 has 16 amino acids. The germline CDR1 and CDR2 sequences are KGHDR and SFDVKD. CDR3 loop: CATSDPYGGDYNEQFF.

The gene calls are TRBV12-3 or TRBV12-4 and TRBJ2-2; TCRdb gives TRBD1 as the D gene, but with no DNA this cannot be confirmed. This CDR3 is built from 14 residues. The CDR3 protein is CASSRTGGSGELFF.

V is TRBV5-1 and J is TRBJ2-5. CDR3 length equals 15 residues. CDR1 and CDR2 from the germline V gene are SGHRS and YFSETQ. This CDR3 is CASSIGTAFQETQYF.

This chain uses TRBV29-1 with TRBJ1-2. This CDR3 has 14 amino acids. Per the germline V gene, CDR1 is SQVTM and CDR2 is ANQGSEA. The CDR3 loop is CSVAAGQGRSGYTF.

V gene TRBV2 combines with J gene TRBJ2-1; as DNA is missing, the TRBD2 call by TCRdb cannot be tested. This CDR3 is 21 amino acids long. The V gene's germline CDR1 is SNHLY and CDR2 FYNNEI. The chain's CDR3 is CASSDHFNRVVGSGRSNEQFF.

CDR3 amino acids: CASSPGLIGDTQYF. The V and J genes are TRBV5-1 and TRBJ2-3; with no DNA, the TCRdb D assignment of TRBD2 cannot be verified. The CDR3 sequence is 14 residues long. Germline V gene lookup returns CDR1 SGHRS and CDR2 YFSETQ.

The CDR3 region is CAATKTGGSNQPQHF. V is TRBV6-2 or TRBV6-3 and J is TRBJ1-5; TCRdb names TRBD1, which stays unverified in the absence of DNA. The CDR3 totals 15 residues. Germline assignment: CDR1 MNHEY and CDR2 SVGEGT.

The rearrangement joins TRBV19 to TRBJ1-1. Germline V gene lookup returns CDR1 LNHDA and CDR2 SQIVND (reference sequence). This CDR3 comprises 15 residues. The CDR3 here is CASSLIFEGYTEAFF.

This sequence joins TRBV30 and TRBJ2-2; TCRdb's D call, TRBD1, is unchecked because there is no DNA. Germline V lookup: CDR1 GTSNPN, CDR2 SVGIG (reference sequence). The CDR3 is made up of 15 amino acids. Here the CDR3 reads CAWSVRGGLRGELFF.

The chain uses TRBV5-1 and TRBJ1-1; the TCRdb D gene call, TRBD1, has no DNA to confirm it. Looked up from germline, CDR1 is SGHRS and CDR2 is YFSETQ. The CDR3 covers 14 residues. CDR3 region: CASSFLSGEAEAFF.

The chain uses TRBV7-2 and TRBJ1-1. In germline, CDR1 is SGHTA, CDR2 FQGNSA. This CDR3 has 14 residues. This chain's CDR3 is CASSSRRLNTEAFF.

This chain links TRBV19 with TRBJ1-5; checking the TCRdb D call of TRBD1 is not possible without DNA. This CDR3 is 13 amino acids long. Germline V gene data show CDR1 as LNHDA and CDR2 as SQIVND (reference sequence). CDR3: CASRGQGAQPQHF.

The chain uses TRBV29-1 and TRBJ1-1; TCRdb lists TRBD1, though no DNA is available to test this call. The CDR3 spans 15 residues. In germline, CDR1 is SQVTM, CDR2 ANQGSEA. The CDR3 loop reads CSVEVRGTLNTEAFF.

The chain has TRBV12-3 or TRBV12-4 and TRBJ2-7; with no DNA, the TCRdb D assignment of TRBD1 cannot be verified. The CDR3 consists of 15 residues. The CDR3 reads CASSLTGVLSYEQYF.

The V and J genes are TRBV4-2 and TRBJ1-5. From germline, CDR1 is LGHNA and CDR2 YNFKEQ. The CDR3 contains 15 residues. Here the CDR3 reads CASSQDPGVNQPQHF.

V gene TRBV7-2 combines with J gene TRBJ2-7; the D gene TCRdb calls, TRBD2, cannot be checked with no DNA. The CDR3 extends over 16 amino acids. Germline-derived CDR1 and CDR2 are SGHTA and FQGNSA. The CDR3 loop reads CASSLAIAGTTYEQYF.

V usage is TRBV4-3 and J usage is TRBJ1-1; TCRdb picks TRBD1, but there is no DNA to check that call. Germline V gene data show CDR1 as LGHNA and CDR2 as YSLEER. The CDR3 runs 15 residues. The CDR3 here is CASSQVGVWDTEAFF.

The chain couples TRBV6-1 to TRBJ2-7. The CDR3 is 17 residues long. Per germline, CDR1 MNHNS and CDR2 SASEGT. The CDR3 reads CASSEIAGRTYAYEQYF.

The chain joins TRBV29-1 to TRBJ2-1. This CDR3 has 11 residues. Per germline, CDR1 SQVTM and CDR2 ANQGSEA. The chain's CDR3 is CSVAGNNEQFF.

This rearrangement joins TRBV19 to TRBJ1-5; as DNA is missing, the TRBD1 call by TCRdb cannot be tested. Germline CDR1 LNHDA, CDR2 SQIVND (reference sequence). The CDR3 is made up of 18 amino acids. This CDR3 is CASSIDPPRTGPNQPQHF. The entire variable domain, with the rest obtained from reference TRBV19 and TRBJ1-5, is as follows: DGGITQSPKYLFRKEGQNVTLSCEQNLNHDAMYWYRQDPGQGLRLIYYSQIVNDFQKGDIAEGYSVSREKKESFPLTVTSAQKNPTAFYLCASSIDPPRTGPNQPQHFGDGTRLSIL.